Below, 6 T cell receptor beta chains from the same sample are listed, as sequenced in a study of T-cell reconstitution after alpha-beta-depleted transplantation in children. Unique molecular identifiers were incorporated when the TCRbeta library was constructed. TCRdb fed the PCR reads into MiXCR, producing one record per CDR3 protein. The repertoire holds approximately 980,000 distinct CDR3 sequences, with about 26% as singletons. The sample here was PBMCs, mostly from graft donor cells, taken 360 days after TCRalphabeta/CD19-depleted stem cell transplant. Every receptor here comes from a boy in the first two years of life who had a stem cell transplant for SCID, so the T cells may come from the graft donor.

The CDR3 reads CASSRIDRGEQYF. The CDR3 DNA follows: TGCGCCAGCAGTCGTATCGACAGGGGCGAGCAGTACTTC. This rearrangement joins TRBV4-1 to TRBJ2-7; the match to TRBD1 covers 8 bases. Germline assignment: CDR1 MGHRA and CDR2 YSYEKL. This CDR3 region has 13 residues. V shed 6 bases, J shed 6 bases, and the junction held 7 bases outside the gene matches.

V gene TRBV7-2 combines with J gene TRBJ2-1, with D possibly being TRBD2 (6 bases). The CDR3 consists of 16 residues. Trimming cost V 5 bases and J 0 bases, with 14 bases left between them. The germline V gene has CDR1 SGHTA and CDR2 FQGNSA. The CDR3 loop reads CASSQLGGFSYNEQFF. CDR3 DNA sequence: TGTGCCAGCAGCCAACTCGGGGGTTTCTCCTACAATGAGCAGTTCTTC. Using reference TRBV7-2 and TRBJ2-1 for the parts outside the CDR3, the full variable domain is GAGVSQSPSNKVTEKGKDVELRCDPISGHTALYWYRQSLGQGLEFLIYFQGNSAPDKSGLPSDRFSAERTGGSVSTLTIQRTQQEDSAVYLCASSQLGGFSYNEQFFGPGTRLTVL.

This clonotype was seen a few times. This sequence joins TRBV7-2 and TRBJ2-1; tentatively, D is TRBD1 or TRBD2 (5 bases each). The germline gives CDR1 SGHTA, CDR2 FQGNSA. V gave up 1 base and J gave up 3 bases, with 22 bases separating them. The CDR3 consists of 19 residues. CDR3 sequence: CASSLVRGTVISLYNEQFF. In DNA form, the CDR3 reads TGTGCCAGCAGCTTAGTCCGGGGCACCGTTATTTCCCTCTACAATGAGCAGTTCTTC.

This chain uses TRBV27 with TRBJ2-7, with TRBD1 matching 9 bases. The germline CDR1 and CDR2 sequences are MNHEY and SMNVEV (reference sequence). The CDR3 length is 14 residues. CDR3 sequence: CASGDRGVKYEQYF. In DNA, the CDR3 is TGTGCAAGCGGCGACAGGGGGGTCAAGTACGAGCAGTACTTC.

The chain couples TRBV27 to TRBJ2-7; D tentatively reads TRBD1 or TRBD2 (5 bases each). The CDR3 has 14 amino acids. V dropped 2 bases and J dropped 4 bases, with 12 bases sitting between them. Per the germline V gene, CDR1 is MNHEY and CDR2 is SMNVEV (reference sequence). The chain's CDR3 is CASSLKGWGYEQYF. CDR3 DNA sequence: TGTGCCAGCAGTTTAAAGGGCTGGGGGTACGAGCAGTACTTC.

This clonotype was observed a few times. This chain uses TRBV4-3 with TRBJ2-5; D might be TRBD2 (6 bases). CDR1 is LGHNA, CDR2 YSLEER, per germline. The ends were cut back, 4 bases at V and 0 bases at J, with 15 bases in the middle. The CDR3 contains 16 residues. CDR3 residues: CASSPNGGGYQETQYF. The CDR3 coding sequence is TGCGCCAGCAGCCCTAACGGCGGAGGGTACCAAGAGACCCAGTACTTC.